This TCR beta chain is drawn from a study of control samples from healthy donors and cancer patients. Sequencing was performed with immunoSEQ multiplex PCR; in TCRdb, only in-frame clones are kept and a portion is missing. The data contain around 100,000 clones, 92% of them singletons. This CDR3 has 16 amino acids. Germline V gene sequence: CDR1 SGHNT, CDR2 YYREEE (reference sequence). V gave up 3 bases and J gave up 5 bases, with 20 bases separating them. The chain joins TRBV5-4 to TRBJ1-1; D gene unclear. What was sequenced was blood. The receptor comes from a woman aged 18-29 years in good health. In nucleotides, the CDR3 is TGTGCCAGCAGCTATTCCCCCACAAGGGAGAGTACTGAAGCTTTCTTT. Translation gives CASSYSPTRESTEAFF.